This T cell receptor (beta chain) is drawn from a study of shared clonotypes between healthy human individuals. Study-level information: Every donor yielded three CD4 naive, three CD4 memory, two CD8 naive and one CD8 memory plate.

Germline loops: CDR1 SGHDT, CDR2 YYEEEE. V was trimmed by 2 bases and J by 5 bases, leaving 5 bases between them. The CDR3 length is 11 residues. Here immunoSEQ multiplex PCR was the method, and the copy in TCRdb shows in-frame clones only, minus some. The sample carries roughly 2.4 million clones, 95% recorded once. Remarks on this clone: The same CDR3 can be traced to other DNA sequences in this sample.

The receptor comes from a man in his late teens or twenties in good health. The chain joins TRBV5-6 to TRBJ2-7; D unclear. The sample comprised naive CD4+ T cells sorted from blood. Subset indicated: CD45RA+ positively selected. The CDR3 reads CASSLRDEQYF. The CDR3 coding sequence is TGTGCCAGCAGCTTAAGGGACGAGCAGTACTTC.